This entry is about one TCR beta chain. No cognate antigen has been identified for it. Base-call qualities are not available, and no considerably larger clone is one nucleotide away. The data were obtained in a study of shared clonotypes between healthy human individuals (dated by TCRdb to 2018 to 2020). Looking at the study overall: A few men and a couple of women, aged 18 to 49 years, made up the cohort. Per donor, three plates each were used for CD4 naive and CD4 memory, two for CD8 naive, and one for CD8 memory. To estimate repertoire size and how much clonotypes are shared between individuals, the study performed deep sequencing of blood TCR repertoires from about 5 healthy adults. To increase sequencing depth and limit assay-specific biases, TCR repertoire library preparation and sequencing were carried out by different laboratories using diverse techniques. Leukapheresis yielded between about 0.94 and 10 billion PBMCs per donor.

Overall study results and their limits: Because the study included a small number of donors, the genetic and exposure-history diversity represented was limited. Clonotypes shared by all four sorted-subset donors showed higher generation probabilities than non-shared clonotypes. Naive subsets generally had larger estimated clonotype richness than memory subsets did. Pairwise subsampling indicated that sequencing depth was expected to affect the degree of clonotype sharing among donors. Rarefaction of sorted-subset datasets indicated incomplete sequencing despite the large sequencing depth. Across several donors, around 5.4% of naive CD4, more than 3% of naive CD8, roughly 2.2% of memory CD4, and 0.4% of memory CD8 clonotypes were shared. Sampling was restricted to blood, and TCR repertoires in tissue are likely to differ from TCR repertoires in blood.

The donors were healthy, HIV-negative adults with no recently reported acute infections or vaccinations. Only Caucasian adults living in Nashville, Tennessee, USA were represented among the donors. Magnetic negative selection was used to enrich CD4+ T cells, after which naive cells were positively selected on CD45RA and the negative fraction became the memory subset. Blood was collected by leukapheresis, and PBMCs were isolated by Ficoll-Histopaque density gradient centrifugation and then cryopreserved in liquid nitrogen vapor phase. Analytical flow cytometry was used to check the purity and quantity of each magnetically sorted T cell population. Each sorted fraction had its genomic DNA isolated and then quantified by UV absorbance on a Nanodrop 2000c. Counted from cysteine to phenylalanine, this CDR3 has 15 amino acids. Solely the CDR3 DNA is kept, with 45 bases framed from the first base. Clipping removes 0 bases from V and 5 bases from J, with 6 as the unmatched junction base count. The germline V gene (reference sequence) provides CDR1 SEHNR and CDR2 FQNEAQ.

Using the deep immunoSEQ assay, multiplex PCR amplified TCR CDR3 regions from genomic DNA. For each cell subset, the extracted genomic DNA was distributed evenly across all wells of several immunoSEQ 96-well plates, and each plate served as one replicate. For sorted subsets, approximately 210 ng of genomic DNA, equivalent to 25,000 to 30,000 T cell genomes, went into each replicate PCR. Purified libraries were quantified with a Qubit 3.0 fluorometer, sized on a Bioanalyzer 2100, and re-quantified with the KAPA Library Quantification kit. A separate single-read 150-cycle Illumina NextSeq 550 flow cell was used to sequence each immunoSEQ 96-well plate. In the original analysis: The immunoSEQ output contained only junctional sequences without quality scores, so filtering could not match that applied to full-length reads. To assign V/J genes and CDR3, sequences were annotated against IMGT germline references using PyIR, a Python wrapper for IgBLAST v1.9. Reads were filtered out if the reads had weak V/J assignments (E-value above 1e-6), no CDR3, stop codons, out-of-frame junctions, or ambiguous translated residues. V3J clonotypes were defined as sequences sharing the same inferred V gene, J gene, and CDR3 amino acid sequence. The percentage overlap between two repertoires was calculated by dividing the number of shared unique clonotypes by the size of the smaller repertoire. Repertoire richness was assessed with RTK rarefaction, the Chao1 estimator, and Recon v2.1 estimates of unobserved clonotypes. Generation probabilities were computed with OLGA for all TCRbeta clonotypes obtained by the gDNA method from several donors. What TCRdb holds here is the immuneACCESS table cut down to in-frame rearrangements. Part of the clones is not present; checked against another copy, under half of the missing clones reflect an unresolved V gene, and the others are unexplained. V, J and clone size reflect that table, while D and trimming were determined from the DNA. This sample is represented by 2,500,000 or so clones; 85% to 95% of them were singletons. Around 0.38% of the sample lies in the top ten.

Source material: naive CD4+ T cells from PBMCs. The cell subset or site tag for this specimen amounts to: CD45RA+ positively selected. This TCR derives from a man younger than 35 in good health. Some clones in this sample may be carry-over from other donors' samples. The sequence joins TRBV7-9 to TRBJ2-5, with TRBD2 identical over 7 junction bases. This receptor carries the CDR3 CASSLAAGVAETQYF. The DNA sequence is as follows: TGTGCCAGCAGCTTAGCGGCGGGAGTGGCGGAGACCCAGTACTTC.